Included here is one T cell receptor beta chain sequence, with context. The antigen remains undetermined. The assay was immunoSEQ multiplex PCR, and TCRdb's table has in-frame clones only and misses some. The table includes about 58,000 clones, about 88% detected once. These data come from a study of a mutant IDH1 vaccine in newly diagnosed glioma. Study at large: Former treatment meant radiotherapy, temozolomide, or both; the majority had gotten both.

Time point of the sample: week 5, during vaccination. With topical imiquimod, each dose of the vaccine consisted of 300 ug of mutant IDH1 20-mer peptide. Trimming took 4 bases from V and 5 from J; bases not matched to a gene: 4. The V gene's germline CDR1 is MNHEY and CDR2 SMNVEV (reference sequence). CDR3 length: 15 residues. This clonotype originated in a woman in her forties or fifties with glioma. The sample here was PBMCs, taken from a glioma patient whose treatment included an IDH1 peptide vaccine. This chain connects TRBV27 to TRBJ1-6, with 8 bases aligning to TRBD1. The CDR3 here is CASSSRGRNNSPLHF. CDR3 bases: TGTGCCAGCAGTTCCAGGGGGCGGAATAATTCACCCCTCCACTTT.